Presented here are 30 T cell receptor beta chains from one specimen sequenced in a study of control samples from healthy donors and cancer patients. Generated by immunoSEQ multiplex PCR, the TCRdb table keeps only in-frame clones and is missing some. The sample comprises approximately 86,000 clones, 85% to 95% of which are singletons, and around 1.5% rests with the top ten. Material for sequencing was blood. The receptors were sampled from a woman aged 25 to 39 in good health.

The CDR3 protein is CASSLIRGQSYEQYF. Here the CDR3 DNA reads TGTGCCAGCAGTTTAATCAGGGGCCAATCCTACGAGCAGTACTTC. This chain connects TRBV28 to TRBJ2-7, with a weak D call TRBD1 (6 bases). Germline loops: CDR1 MDHEN, CDR2 SYDVKM. This CDR3 is 15 amino acids long. V was shortened by 2 bases and J by 1 base, with 12 bases between the two germline ends.

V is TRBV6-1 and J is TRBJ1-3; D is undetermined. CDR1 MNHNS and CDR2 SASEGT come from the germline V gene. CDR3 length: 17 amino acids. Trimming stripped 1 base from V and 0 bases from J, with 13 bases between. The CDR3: CASSEGGFQSSGNTIYF. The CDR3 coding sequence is TGTGCCAGCAGTGAAGGGGGATTCCAGAGCTCTGGAAACACCATATATTTT.

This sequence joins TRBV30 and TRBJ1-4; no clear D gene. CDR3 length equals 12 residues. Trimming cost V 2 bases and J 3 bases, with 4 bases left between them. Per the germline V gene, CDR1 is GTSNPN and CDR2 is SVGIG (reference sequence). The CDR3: CAWSFSNEKLFF. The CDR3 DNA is TGTGCCTGGAGTTTTTCTAATGAAAAACTGTTTTTT.

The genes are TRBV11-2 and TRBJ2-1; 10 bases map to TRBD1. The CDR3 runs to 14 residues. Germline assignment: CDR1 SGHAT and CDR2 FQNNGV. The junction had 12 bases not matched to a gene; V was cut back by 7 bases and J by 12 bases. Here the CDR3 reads CASNIPFGDRGQFF. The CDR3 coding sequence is TGTGCCAGCAACATCCCATTCGGGGACAGGGGGCAGTTCTTC.

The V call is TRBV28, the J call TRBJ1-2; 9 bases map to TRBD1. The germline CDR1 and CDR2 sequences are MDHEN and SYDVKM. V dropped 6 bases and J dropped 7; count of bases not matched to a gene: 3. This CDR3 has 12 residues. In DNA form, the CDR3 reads TGTGCCAGCAGGGGACAGGGTGGTGGCTACACCTTC. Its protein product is CASRGQGGGYTF.

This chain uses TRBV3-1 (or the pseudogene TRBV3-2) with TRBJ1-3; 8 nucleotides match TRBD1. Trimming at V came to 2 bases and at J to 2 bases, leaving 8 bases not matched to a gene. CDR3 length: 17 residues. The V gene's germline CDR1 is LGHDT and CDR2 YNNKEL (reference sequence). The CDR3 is CASSQSPDRVTGNTIYF. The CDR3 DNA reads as TGTGCCAGCAGCCAATCCCCGGACAGGGTGACTGGAAACACCATATATTTT.

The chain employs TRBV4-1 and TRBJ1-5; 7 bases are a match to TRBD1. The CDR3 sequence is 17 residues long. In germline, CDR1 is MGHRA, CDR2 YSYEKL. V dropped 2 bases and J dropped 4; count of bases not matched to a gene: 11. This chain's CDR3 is CASSQLVRDRDNQPQHF. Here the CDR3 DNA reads TGCGCCAGCAGCCAATTGGTGCGGGACAGAGATAATCAGCCCCAGCATTTT.

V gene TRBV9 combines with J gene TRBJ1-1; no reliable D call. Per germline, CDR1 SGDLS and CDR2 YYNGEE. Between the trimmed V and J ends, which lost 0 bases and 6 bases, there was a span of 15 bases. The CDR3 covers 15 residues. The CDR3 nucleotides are TGTGCCAGCAGCGTAGGGACCGCGGAGGCGGCTGAAGCTTTCTTT. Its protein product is CASSVGTAEAAEAFF.

Here the CDR3 DNA reads TGTGCCAGCAGTGGACTATCCAGCTATGGCTACACCTTC. It translates to CASSGLSSYGYTF. The chain has TRBV27 and TRBJ1-2; D gene uncertain. V was shortened by 5 bases and J by 4 bases, with 11 bases between the two germline ends. The CDR3 contains 13 residues. Per the germline V gene, CDR1 is MNHEY and CDR2 is SMNVEV (reference sequence).

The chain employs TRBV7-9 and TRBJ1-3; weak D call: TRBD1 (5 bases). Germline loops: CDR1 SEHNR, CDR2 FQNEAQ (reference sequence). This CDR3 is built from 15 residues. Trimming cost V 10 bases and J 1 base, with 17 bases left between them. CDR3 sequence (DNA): TGTGCCACCAGGGTCGTAGTGAGTTCTGGAAACACCATATATTTT. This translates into CATRVVVSSGNTIYF.

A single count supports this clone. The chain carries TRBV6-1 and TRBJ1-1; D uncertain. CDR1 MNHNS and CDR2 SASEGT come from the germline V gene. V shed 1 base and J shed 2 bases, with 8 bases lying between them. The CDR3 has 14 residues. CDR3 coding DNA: TGTGCCAGCAGTGAAGAGGATGGAAACACTGAAGCTTTCTTT. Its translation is CASSEEDGNTEAFF.

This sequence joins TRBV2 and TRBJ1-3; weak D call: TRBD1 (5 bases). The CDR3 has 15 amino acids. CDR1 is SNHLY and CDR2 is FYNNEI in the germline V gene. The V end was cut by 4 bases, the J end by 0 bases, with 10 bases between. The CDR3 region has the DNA TGTGCCAGCAGTGGACAGCTAATCTCTGGAAACACCATATATTTT. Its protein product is CASSGQLISGNTIYF.

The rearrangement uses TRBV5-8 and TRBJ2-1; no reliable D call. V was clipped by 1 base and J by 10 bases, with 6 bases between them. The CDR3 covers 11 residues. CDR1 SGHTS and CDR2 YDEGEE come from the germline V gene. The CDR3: CASSLFREQFF. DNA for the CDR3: TGTGCCAGCAGCTTGTTTCGGGAGCAGTTCTTC.

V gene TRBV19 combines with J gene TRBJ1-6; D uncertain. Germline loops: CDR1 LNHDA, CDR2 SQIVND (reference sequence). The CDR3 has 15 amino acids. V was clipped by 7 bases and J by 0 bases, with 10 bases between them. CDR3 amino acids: CASISSSSYNSPLHF. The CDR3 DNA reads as TGTGCCAGTATAAGCTCCAGCTCCTATAATTCACCCCTCCACTTT.

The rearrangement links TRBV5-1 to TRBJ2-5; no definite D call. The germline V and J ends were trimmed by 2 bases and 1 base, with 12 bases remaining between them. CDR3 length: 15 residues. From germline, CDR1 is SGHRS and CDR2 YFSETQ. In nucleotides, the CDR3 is TGCGCCAGCAGCTTTTTGCAGGTCCTCCAAGAGACCCAGTACTTC. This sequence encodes CASSFLQVLQETQYF.

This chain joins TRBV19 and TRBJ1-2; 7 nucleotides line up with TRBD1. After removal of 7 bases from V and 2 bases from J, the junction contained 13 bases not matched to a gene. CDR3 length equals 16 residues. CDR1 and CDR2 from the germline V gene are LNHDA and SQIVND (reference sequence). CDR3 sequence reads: CASTEEPGQLNYGYTF. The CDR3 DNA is TGTGCCAGTACCGAGGAACCGGGACAGCTGAACTATGGCTACACCTTC.

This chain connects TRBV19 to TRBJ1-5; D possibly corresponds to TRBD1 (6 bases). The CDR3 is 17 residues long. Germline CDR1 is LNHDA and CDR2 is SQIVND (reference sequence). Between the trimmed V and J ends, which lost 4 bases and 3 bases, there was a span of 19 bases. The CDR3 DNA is TGTGCCAGTAGTAACCTCTGGCGCGGGGGCGACAATCAGCCCCAGCATTTT. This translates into CASSNLWRGGDNQPQHF.

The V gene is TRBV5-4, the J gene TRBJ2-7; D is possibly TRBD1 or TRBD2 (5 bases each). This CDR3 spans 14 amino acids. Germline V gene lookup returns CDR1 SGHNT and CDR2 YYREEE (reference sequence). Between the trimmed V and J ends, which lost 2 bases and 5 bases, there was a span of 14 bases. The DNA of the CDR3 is TGTGCCAGCAGCTTACAGGTCACGGGGCACGAGCAGTACTTC. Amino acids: CASSLQVTGHEQYF.

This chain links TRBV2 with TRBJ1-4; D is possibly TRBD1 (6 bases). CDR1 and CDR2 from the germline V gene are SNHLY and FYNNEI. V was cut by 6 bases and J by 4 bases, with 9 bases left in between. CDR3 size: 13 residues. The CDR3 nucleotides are TGTGCCAGCAGACAGGGCGTTAATGAAAAACTGTTTTTT. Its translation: CASRQGVNEKLFF.

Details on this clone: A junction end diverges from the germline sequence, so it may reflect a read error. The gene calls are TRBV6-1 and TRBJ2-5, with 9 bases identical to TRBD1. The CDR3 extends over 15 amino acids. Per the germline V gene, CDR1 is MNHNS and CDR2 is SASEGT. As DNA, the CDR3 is TGTGCCAGCGGTGACAGGGGGTGGTTCGAAGAGACCCAGTACTTC. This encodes CASGDRGWFEETQYF.

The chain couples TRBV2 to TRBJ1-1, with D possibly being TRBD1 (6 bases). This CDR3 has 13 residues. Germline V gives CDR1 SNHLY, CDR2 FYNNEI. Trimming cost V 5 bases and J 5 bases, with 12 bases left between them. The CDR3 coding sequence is TGTGCCAGCAGTCGACAGGTTCGGACTGAAGCTTTCTTT. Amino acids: CASSRQVRTEAFF.

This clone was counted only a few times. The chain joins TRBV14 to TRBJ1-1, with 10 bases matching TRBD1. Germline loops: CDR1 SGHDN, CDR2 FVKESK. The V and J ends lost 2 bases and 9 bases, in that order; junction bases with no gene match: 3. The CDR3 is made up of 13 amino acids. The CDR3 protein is CASSQQDRGKAFF. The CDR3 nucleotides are TGTGCCAGCAGCCAACAGGACAGGGGGAAAGCTTTCTTT.

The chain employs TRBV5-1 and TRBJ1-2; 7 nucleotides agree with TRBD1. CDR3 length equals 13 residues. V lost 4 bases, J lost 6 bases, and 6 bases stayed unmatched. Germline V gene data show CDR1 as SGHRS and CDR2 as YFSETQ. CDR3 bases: TGCGCCAGCAGCACAGACAGGGCACATGGCTACACCTTC. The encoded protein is CASSTDRAHGYTF.

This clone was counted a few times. This CDR3 reads CASSLDGTGTGELFF. DNA of the CDR3: TGCGCCAGCAGCTTGGACGGGACGGGTACCGGGGAGCTGTTTTTT. The rearrangement uses TRBV5-1 and TRBJ2-2, with D perhaps matching TRBD1 or TRBD2 (5 bases each). This CDR3 spans 15 amino acids. V lost 0 bases and J lost 5, with 11 bases in between. Germline CDR1 reads SGHRS; CDR2 reads YFSETQ.

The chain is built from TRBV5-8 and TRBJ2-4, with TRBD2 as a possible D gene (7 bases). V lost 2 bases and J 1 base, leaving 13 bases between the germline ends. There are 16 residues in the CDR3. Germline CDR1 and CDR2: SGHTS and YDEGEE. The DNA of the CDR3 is TGTGCCAGCAGCTTAAGGGGGGGGAGGGCCAAAAACATTCAGTACTTC. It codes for CASSLRGGRAKNIQYF.

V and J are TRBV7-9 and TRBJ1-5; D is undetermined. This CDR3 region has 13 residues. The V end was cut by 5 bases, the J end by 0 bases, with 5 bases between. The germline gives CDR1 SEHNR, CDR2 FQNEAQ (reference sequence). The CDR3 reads CASSPYSNQPQHF. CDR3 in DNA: TGTGCCAGCAGCCCTTATAGCAATCAGCCCCAGCATTTT.

CDR3 nucleotides: TGCGCCAGCAGTGAGATGCCGGGTCACCAAAAGGCAAGCAATCAGCCCCAGCATTTT. Its translation: CASSEMPGHQKASNQPQHF. The chain combines TRBV10-2 with TRBJ1-5; unclear D gene. Germline lookup yields CDR1 WSHSY and CDR2 SAAADI. The CDR3 totals 19 residues. Trimming took 2 bases from V and 1 from J, leaving 21 bases between them.

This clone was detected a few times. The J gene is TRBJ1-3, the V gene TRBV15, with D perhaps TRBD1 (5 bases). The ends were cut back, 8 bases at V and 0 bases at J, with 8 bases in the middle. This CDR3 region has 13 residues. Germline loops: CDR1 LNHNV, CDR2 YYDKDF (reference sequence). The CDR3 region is CATGHLSGNTIYF. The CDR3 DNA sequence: TGTGCCACCGGACACCTCTCTGGAAACACCATATATTTT.

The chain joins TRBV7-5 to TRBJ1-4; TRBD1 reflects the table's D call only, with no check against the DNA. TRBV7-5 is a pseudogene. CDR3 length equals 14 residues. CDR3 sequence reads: CARSCRTGSEKLFF. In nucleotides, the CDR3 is TGTGCCAGAAGCTGCCGGACAGGATCTGAAAAACTGTTTTTT.

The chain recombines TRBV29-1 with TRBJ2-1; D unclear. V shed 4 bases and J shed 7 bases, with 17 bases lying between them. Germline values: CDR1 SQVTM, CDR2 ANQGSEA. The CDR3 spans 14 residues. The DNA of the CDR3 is TGCAGCGTTGTCTGGTGGGATCGGTATAATGAGCAGTTCTTC. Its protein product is CSVVWWDRYNEQFF.